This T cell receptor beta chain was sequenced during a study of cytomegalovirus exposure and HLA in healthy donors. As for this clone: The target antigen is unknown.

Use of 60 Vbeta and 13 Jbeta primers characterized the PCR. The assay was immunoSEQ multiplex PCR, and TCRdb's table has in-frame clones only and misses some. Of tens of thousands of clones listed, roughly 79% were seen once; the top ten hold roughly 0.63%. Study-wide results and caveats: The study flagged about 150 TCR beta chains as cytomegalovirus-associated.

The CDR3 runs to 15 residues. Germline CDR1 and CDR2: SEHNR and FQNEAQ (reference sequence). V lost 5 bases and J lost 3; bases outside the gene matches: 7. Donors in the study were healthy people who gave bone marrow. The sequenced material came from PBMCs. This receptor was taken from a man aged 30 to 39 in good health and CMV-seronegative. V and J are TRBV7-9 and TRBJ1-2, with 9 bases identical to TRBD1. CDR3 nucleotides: TGTGCCAGCAGCGCCCCGGGACAGGGTTACTATGGCTACACCTTC. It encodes CASSAPGQGYYGYTF. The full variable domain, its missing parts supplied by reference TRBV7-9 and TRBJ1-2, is DTGVSQNPRHKITKRGQNVTFRCDPISEHNRLYWYRQTLGQGPEFLTYFQNEAQLEKSRLLSDRFSAERPKGSFSTLEIQRTEQGDSAMYLCASSAPGQGYYGYTFGSGTRLTVV.